This T cell receptor (beta chain) was documented in a study of blood T cell repertoires in COVID-19. Looking at the study overall: The samples span acute and convalescent COVID-19 from the United States, Italy and Spain. Nucleic acid was either cDNA or gDNA, and it came from T cells, B-cell-depleted T cells, or PBMCs.

Germline CDR1 MGHRA, CDR2 YSYEKL. V dropped 1 base and J dropped 6 bases, with 13 bases sitting between them. This CDR3 has 15 residues. Original processing methods: The authors estimated nucleated cell counts from reference gene primer amplification. TCRdb keeps only in-frame clones here, not all; method: immunoSEQ multiplex PCR. D and trimming come from the DNA, and the V and J calls and clone size come from that table. The profile shows about 670,000 clones, 70% to 90% of them singletons. The sequence was collected from a woman between 18 and 30 years old with acute or convalescent COVID-19. The sample comprised peripheral blood. The chain recombines TRBV4-1 with TRBJ1-5; D gene ambiguous. The CDR3 loop reads CASSQGRTGSQPQHF. The CDR3 nucleotides read TGCGCCAGCAGCCAAGGTCGGACGGGATCTCAGCCCCAGCATTTT.